Detailed here is one T cell receptor (beta chain). TCRdb's copy holds only in-frame clones and misses some; the assay was immunoSEQ multiplex PCR. The table includes about 39,000 clones, about 86% detected once. This record comes from a study of blood T cell repertoires in COVID-19. Losses at the gene ends were 0 bases for V and 7 bases for J; bases not matched to a gene: 8. The length of the CDR3 is 15 residues. In germline, CDR1 is LNHDA, CDR2 SQIVND (reference sequence). This chain joins TRBV19 and TRBJ2-5; 7 bases are a match to TRBD2. The TCR comes from a man aged 40-55 years with active COVID-19. The sequencing input was peripheral blood. As DNA, the CDR3 is TGTGCCAGTAGTATAGAGGGAGGGCCGAGAGGGACCCAGTACTTC. This translates into CASSIEGGPRGTQYF.